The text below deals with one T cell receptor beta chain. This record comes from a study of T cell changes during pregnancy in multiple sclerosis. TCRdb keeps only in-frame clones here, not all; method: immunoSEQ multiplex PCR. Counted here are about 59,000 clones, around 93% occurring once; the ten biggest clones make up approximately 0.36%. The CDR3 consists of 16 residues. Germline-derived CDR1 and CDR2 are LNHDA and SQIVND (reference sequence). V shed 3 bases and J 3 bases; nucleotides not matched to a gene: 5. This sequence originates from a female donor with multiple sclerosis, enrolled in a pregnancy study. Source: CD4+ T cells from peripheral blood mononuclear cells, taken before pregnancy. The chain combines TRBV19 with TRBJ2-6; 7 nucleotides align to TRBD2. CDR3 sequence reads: CASSIGGSGGANVLTF. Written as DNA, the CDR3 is TGTGCCAGTAGTATCGGGGGGAGCGGTGGGGCCAACGTCCTGACTTTC.